The T cell receptor (beta chain) described here comes from a study of blood T cell repertoires in COVID-19 (TCRdb year 2020). Background on the whole study: Samples from collaborators originated in the United States, Italy and Spain and spanned both the acute and convalescent phases of COVID-19. Samples came from the ongoing ImmuneRACE study (first 160 participants) plus 1,254 subjects from 6 global collaborators. The dataset comprised deeply sampled blood TCRbeta repertoires from subjects exposed to, actively infected with, or recovered from COVID-19. The prospective study material was composed of cDNA or gDNA derived from T cells, B-cell-depleted T cells, or PBMCs. A de-identified subject ID, COVID-19 status, age in years and sex were almost always included in the sample metadata. The repertoires were released in a freely available public database intended as a resource for research on the immune response to SARS-CoV-2. Where available, HLA class I and class II types were taken from metadata supplied by the sample provider and were not determined by assay-based typing.

Paper-wide results and their limitations: The amount of clinical and demographic metadata varied by source and participant and was provided uncurated.

TCRbeta CDR3 regions were amplified from genomic DNA by means of the immunoSEQ Assay, a bias-controlled multiplex PCR. In the authors' own workflow: The number of nucleated cells in each sample was estimated from the amplification of reference gene primers within the assay. To quantify the absolute abundance of each unique TCRbeta CDR3 rearrangement, sequence reads were collapsed and filtered. For each sample, productive Simpson clonality was calculated as the square root of Simpson's diversity index over productive rearrangements. TCRdb stores this immuneACCESS table with in-frame sequences only. Part of the clones is absent; in the studies checked, under half of the shortfall reflects unresolved V genes, and no reason is known for the rest. V, J and clone size reflect that table, while D and trimming were determined from the DNA. The sample table holds roughly 110,000 clones, of which about 84% were seen once. 14% of the sample goes to the ten largest clones.

Collaborating institutions collected whole blood in K2EDTA tubes following their own protocols. For TCRbeta analysis, collaborators shipped samples as frozen whole blood, isolated PBMCs, or DNA extracted from either of those sample types. Concerning this clone: The target of this receptor is not known. Within one base of it there is no much larger clone, and no base qualities were kept.

Material for sequencing was peripheral blood. This clonotype was sampled from a woman aged 55-70 years with acute or convalescent COVID-19.

This receptor carries the CDR3 CASSLTGPGRGYGYTF. Read as DNA, the sequence is TGTGCCAGCAGCTTGACAGGGCCGGGCCGTGGCTATGGCTACACCTTC. The sequence links TRBV11-2 to TRBJ1-2; 7 of the junction bases match TRBD1. Looking up the germline V gene yields CDR1 SGHAT and CDR2 FQNNGV. From its cysteine to its phenylalanine, the CDR3 spans 16 amino acids. Only the CDR3 portion is preserved as DNA: 48 bases, with reading frame beginning at the first base. V loses 3 bases at its end and J loses 4 bases; junction bases beyond the gene matches: 11.